The sequence of this T cell receptor (beta chain) was determined in a study of cytomegalovirus exposure and HLA in healthy donors. Whole-study results and caveats: Differences between HLA loci emerged in a later analysis of TCR association rates, with DRB1 most and HLA-C fewest.

The PCR employed 60 Vbeta primers together with 13 Jbeta primers. Generated by immunoSEQ multiplex PCR, the TCRdb table keeps only in-frame clones and is missing some. Of under 150,000 clones in the sample, about 10% were seen once. Of note for this clone: The antigen is undetermined.

This CDR3 is 13 amino acids long. Germline CDR1 is SQVTM and CDR2 is ANQGSEA. The V and J ends lost 7 bases and 4 bases, in that order; junction bases with no gene match: 6. The chain links TRBV29-1 to TRBJ1-1; 10 bases agree with TRBD1. The source of this sequence is a man in his thirties or forties in good health and CMV-seronegative. Sequencing was carried out using PBMCs. CDR3 residues: CSAGTGDVTEAFF. CDR3 sequence (DNA): TGCAGCGCCGGGACAGGGGATGTCACTGAAGCTTTCTTT.